Reported below is one T cell receptor (beta chain). This clonotype has only a few counts. This clone's antigen is unknown. Base qualities are not provided; no much larger clone lies one nucleotide away. Graves' hyperthyroidism was defined as stable when no progression to ophthalmopathy occurred over 18 months of follow-up. Hyperthyroidism patients were newly diagnosed, with disease duration under 2 months, and aged 18 to 65 years. Patients with uncontrolled infections, other autoimmune diseases, pregnancy or lactation were excluded. Diagnoses relied on clinical symptoms, serum thyroxine and TRAb, thyroid ultrasound and orbital computed tomography. Ficoll-Paque density gradient centrifugation was used to isolate PBMCs from approximately 11 ml of fresh peripheral blood. Total RNA was extracted using Trizol reagent, and RNA quality was assessed on an Agilent 2100 Bioanalyzer. TCR beta CDR3 regions were amplified from RNA transcripts. A first-round RT-PCR of the TCR CDR3 used the HTBI primer set with the Qiagen OneStep RT-PCR kit. Libraries were constructed in a second round of multiplex PCR, after which size selection and purification were performed. Sequencing of the libraries was done on an Illumina HiSeq2000 using paired-end 100 bp reads. From the authors' description of their analysis: SOAPnuke was used to process the raw data, removing reads that contained adapters or uncalled bases, had a mean Phred below 15, or lacked an exact match to the constant primer or identifier. High-quality paired reads were merged using COPE v1.2.5, and each unique nucleotide sequence was defined as a clonotype. MiTCR v1.1 was used to align clonotypes to the IMGT TRBV, TRBD and TRBJ reference segments. Only V-J combinations with frequency above 0.0001, covering roughly 99% of repertoires, were analysed. The TCS score was defined as the ratio of F50 (clonal expansion) to E x V (chaos), calculated using BLOSUM62-based TCRdist between CDR3 peptides within each V-J. Welch's t-statistics and random forest reduced fewer than 600 V-J features to about 13, which were used in a naive Bayes classifier (R e1071). Thyroid-blood repertoire similarity was quantified with the Morisita-Horn index. TCRdb redid the processing of the public reads, applying fastp at Q25 and MiXCR, and retained in-frame beta chains. Duplicate CDR3 protein sequences are folded into a single record with the most common DNA and genes. What appears here as the V and J calls and clone size reflects TCRdb's work, not the paper's. The sample includes about 840,000 distinct CDR3 sequences, with over 35% observed a single time. The ten largest clones add up to approximately 10% of the sample.

This specimen comes from a study of T cells in Graves' hyperthyroidism and ophthalmopathy (dated by TCRdb to about 2019). With regard to the full study: Peripheral blood was sampled at the time of initial diagnosis, prior to any treatment. Prospective prediction of ophthalmopathy was tested in an independent validation cohort consisting of about 19 hyperthyroidism patients and over 15 patients who later progressed to ophthalmopathy. After sampling, hyperthyroidism patients received methimazole starting at 30 mg daily, and ophthalmopathy patients received high-dose intravenous methylprednisolone. The study also compared thyroid tissue and blood T-cell repertoires from a handful of Graves' hyperthyroidism patients. For training and testing, the approximately 97 patients in the discovery cohort were randomly divided in a 7:3 ratio. To identify distinguishing TCR V-J signatures, a discovery cohort of around 98 patients was used, comprising approximately 40 with Graves' ophthalmopathy and around 60 with stable Graves' hyperthyroidism. TCR Vbeta CDR3 sequencing of 135 peripheral blood samples (over 40 ophthalmopathy, 75 to 80 hyperthyroidism and roughly 17 progressor patients) is reported in the paper.

The CDR3 sequence holds 14 residues, the cysteine and phenylalanine included. Only the CDR3 DNA is retained, 42 bases long and in frame from the first base. The germline V end is reduced by 5 bases and the J end by 5 bases; junction bases left unmatched: 6. According to the germline V gene (reference sequence), CDR1 reads SEHNR and CDR2 reads FQNEAQ. General study outcomes and caveats: Most expanded thyroid clonotypes (frequency above 0.001) were also detected in blood, a finding suggesting that blood repertoires may reflect thyroid immune responses. Sample size was not statistically predetermined, and investigators were not blinded to group allocation. In validation, the model predicted progression to ophthalmopathy a median of roughly 6.1 months before onset, with over 60% sensitivity and 72.22% specificity. Ophthalmopathy was separated from stable hyperthyroidism by a 13 V-J signature model, with approximately 89% sensitivity and roughly 84% specificity obtained in cross-validation and 80%/75% obtained in testing.

This TCR derives from a man between 18 and 35 years old with Graves' hyperthyroidism. The V and J genes are TRBV7-9 and TRBJ2-5; 9 central nucleotides agree with TRBD1. The sequenced sample was blood. The DNA sequence is TGTGCCAGCAGCAACCGGGACAGGGTGGAGACCCAGTACTTC. This translates into CASSNRDRVETQYF.